The 5 T cell receptor beta chains listed next were all sequenced from one sample in a study of neoadjuvant anti-PD-1 for oral cavity cancer. Time point given: after neoadjuvant nivolumab, at surgical resection. Sequencing was performed with immunoSEQ multiplex PCR; in TCRdb, only in-frame clones are kept and a portion is missing. The sample consists of about 12,000 clones, about 71% of them appearing once. The starting material was PBMCs, obtained after nivolumab (anti-PD-1) treatment. The receptors here all came from a person between 40 and 85 years old with oral cavity squamous cell carcinoma.

This clone has just one count. The chain links TRBV5-6 to TRBJ2-5, with TRBD1 matching 8 bases. J lost 5 bases, V lost 4 bases, and 7 bases had no gene match. Germline CDR1 SGHDT, CDR2 YYEEEE. This CDR3 region has 14 residues. CDR3 DNA: TGTGCCAGCAGCCCGACAGGGGTGGGGGAGACCCAGTACTTC. Its protein is CASSPTGVGETQYF.

This chain links TRBV5-1 with TRBJ2-6; TRBD2 might be the D (5 bases). CDR1 is SGHRS and CDR2 is YFSETQ in the germline V gene. Trimming removed 3 bases at V and 4 bases at J, with 14 bases between. This CDR3 is built from 16 residues. The CDR3 sequence: CASSSRGLLGANVLTF. The DNA of the CDR3 is TGCGCCAGCAGCTCACGAGGGCTTTTAGGGGCCAACGTCCTGACTTTC.

The CDR3 spells CASSYIRNRVGDGYTF. Written as DNA, the CDR3 is TGTGCCAGCAGTTATATACGGAACAGGGTTGGTGATGGCTACACCTTC. The chain carries TRBV6-5 and TRBJ1-2; TRBD1 is a possible D gene (6 bases). The germline V gene has CDR1 MNHEY and CDR2 SVGAGI. This CDR3 comprises 16 residues. Trimming cost V 3 bases and J 6 bases, with 20 bases left between them.

Here the CDR3 DNA reads TGCAGTGCTAGGATGGAAAATGAGCAGTTCTTC. Its translation is CSARMENEQFF. The rearrangement joins TRBV20-1 to TRBJ2-1; D remains ambiguous. The CDR3 consists of 11 residues. CDR1 DFQATT and CDR2 SNEGSKA come from the germline V gene (reference sequence). V was trimmed by 3 bases and J by 7 bases, leaving 7 bases between them.

The CDR3 region has the DNA TGTGCCAGTACGTGGGACAGGGGCGGCTACACCTTC. Its translation: CASTWDRGGYTF. The rearrangement links TRBV19 to TRBJ1-2; 10 bases align to TRBD1. Germline CDR1 and CDR2: LNHDA and SQIVND (reference sequence). Trimming at V came to 7 bases and at J to 8 bases, leaving 4 bases not matched to a gene. The CDR3 is made up of 12 amino acids.